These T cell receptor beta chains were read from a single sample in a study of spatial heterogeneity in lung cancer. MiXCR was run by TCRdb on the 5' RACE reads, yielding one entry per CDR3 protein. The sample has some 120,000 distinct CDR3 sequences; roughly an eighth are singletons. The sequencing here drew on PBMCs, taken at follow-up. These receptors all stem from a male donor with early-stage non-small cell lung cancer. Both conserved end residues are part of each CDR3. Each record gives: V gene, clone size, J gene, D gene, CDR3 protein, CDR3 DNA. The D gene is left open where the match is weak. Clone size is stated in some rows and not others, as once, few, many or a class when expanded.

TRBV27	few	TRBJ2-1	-	CASSSSRSYNEQFF	TGTGCCAGCAGCTCCTCCCGCTCCTACAATGAGCAGTTCTTC
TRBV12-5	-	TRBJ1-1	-	CASGPLYTEAFF	TGTGCTAGTGGTCCCCTATACACTGAAGCTTTCTTT
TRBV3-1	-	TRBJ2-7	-	CASSQVSEQYF	TGTGCCAGCAGCCAAGTCAGCGAGCAGTACTTC
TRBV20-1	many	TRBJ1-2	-	CSASSAGSYGYTF	TGCAGTGCTAGTTCGGCAGGAAGCTATGGCTACACCTTC
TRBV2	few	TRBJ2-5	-	CASSKITGFQETQYF	TGTGCCAGCAGCAAAATAACAGGGTTCCAAGAGACCCAGTACTTC
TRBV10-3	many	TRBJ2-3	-	CAISEGNPVTDTQYF	TGTGCCATCAGTGAGGGGAACCCGGTCACAGATACGCAGTATTTT
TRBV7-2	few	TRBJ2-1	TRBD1	CASSYGTGYNEQFF	TGTGCCAGCAGCTACGGGACAGGGTACAATGAGCAGTTCTTC
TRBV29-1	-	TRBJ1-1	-	CSVAIHLRPDTEAFF	TGCAGCGTTGCGATCCATCTCCGCCCGGACACTGAAGCTTTCTTT
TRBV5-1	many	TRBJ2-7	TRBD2	CASSLAGTSDSEQYF	TGCGCCAGCAGCTTGGCCGGGACTAGCGATTCCGAGCAGTACTTC
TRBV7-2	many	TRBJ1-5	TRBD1	CASSPDRAQPQHF	TGTGCCAGCAGCCCAGACAGGGCTCAGCCCCAGCATTTT
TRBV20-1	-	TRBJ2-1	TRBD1	CSARGQGDSYNEQFF	TGCAGTGCTAGAGGACAGGGGGACAGCTACAATGAGCAGTTCTTC
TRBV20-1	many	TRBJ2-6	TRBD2	CSARDPREFRSGANVLTF	TGCAGTGCTAGAGATCCGCGGGAGTTCAGGTCTGGGGCCAACGTCCTGACTTTC
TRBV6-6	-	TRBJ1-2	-	CATTRGGIGYTF	TGTGCCACCACCCGAGGAGGGATAGGCTACACCTTC
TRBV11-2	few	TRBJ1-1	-	CASSLRLNTEAFF	TGTGCCAGCAGCTTAAGGCTGAACACTGAAGCTTTCTTT
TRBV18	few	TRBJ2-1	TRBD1	CASSTTGSGNEQFF	TGTGCCAGCTCAACGACAGGGTCGGGCAATGAGCAGTTCTTC
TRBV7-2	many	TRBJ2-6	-	CASSLPNSGANVLTF	TGTGCCAGCAGCTTACCTAACTCTGGGGCCAACGTCCTGACTTTC
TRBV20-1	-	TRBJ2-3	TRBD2	CSAVLAGATDTQYF	TGCAGTGCGGTACTAGCGGGGGCCACAGATACGCAGTATTTT
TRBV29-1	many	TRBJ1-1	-	CSAGGVTNTEAFF	TGCAGCGCCGGGGGGGTTACAAACACTGAAGCTTTCTTT
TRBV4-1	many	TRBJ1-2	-	CASSQEPVSNYGYTF	TGCGCCAGCAGCCAAGAGCCAGTCAGCAACTATGGCTACACCTTC
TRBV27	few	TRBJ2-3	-	CASRTGYPATDTQYF	TGTGCCAGCCGTACCGGGTACCCAGCCACAGATACGCAGTATTTT
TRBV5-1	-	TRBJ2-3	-	CASSLAGGGADTQYF	TGCGCCAGCAGCTTGGCCGGGGGCGGGGCAGATACGCAGTATTTT
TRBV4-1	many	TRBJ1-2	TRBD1	CASRRDRDGSQYGYTF	TGCGCCAGCAGACGGGACAGGGACGGGTCTCAGTATGGCTACACCTTC
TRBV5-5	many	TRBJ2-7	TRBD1	CASSLGSLPTGDF	TGTGCCAGCAGCTTGGGATCCCTCCCAACAGGGGATTTC
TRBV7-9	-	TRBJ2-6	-	CASSFSLSGANVLTF	TGTGCCAGCAGCTTCAGCCTCTCTGGGGCCAACGTCCTGACTTTC
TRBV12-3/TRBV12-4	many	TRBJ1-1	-	CASSLADSYTEAFF	TGTGCCAGCAGTTTAGCGGACAGTTACACTGAAGCTTTCTTT
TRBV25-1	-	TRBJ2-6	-	CANSGASGANVLTF	TGTGCCAACAGTGGAGCCTCTGGGGCCAACGTCCTGACTTTC
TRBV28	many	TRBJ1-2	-	CASSFIRGSVAASYTF	TGTGCCAGCAGTTTTATTCGAGGATCGGTGGCTGCTAGCTACACCTTC
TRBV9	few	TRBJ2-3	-	CASSVGPHGAGDTQYF	TGTGCCAGCAGCGTAGGCCCCCACGGTGCTGGAGATACGCAGTATTTT
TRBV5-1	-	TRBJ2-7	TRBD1	CASTVGTGEHEQYF	TGCGCCAGCACGGTAGGGACAGGGGAGCACGAGCAGTACTTC
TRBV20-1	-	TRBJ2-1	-	CSATVLGREQFF	TGCAGTGCTACAGTCTTAGGGCGTGAGCAGTTCTTC
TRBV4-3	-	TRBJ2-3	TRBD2	CASSRGTSGDSTDTQYF	TGCGCCAGCAGCCGTGGGACTAGCGGGGATAGCACAGATACGCAGTATTTT
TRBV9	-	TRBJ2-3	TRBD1	CASSTAHQGGTDTQYF	TGTGCCAGCAGCACCGCCCATCAGGGGGGCACAGATACGCAGTATTTT
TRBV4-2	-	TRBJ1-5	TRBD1	CASSPGTDSNQPQHF	TGTGCCAGCAGCCCCGGGACAGATAGCAATCAGCCCCAGCATTTT
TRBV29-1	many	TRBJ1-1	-	CSVPRPGNTEAFF	TGCAGCGTTCCTCGACCCGGGAACACTGAAGCTTTCTTT
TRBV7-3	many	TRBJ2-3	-	CASSLQTGADTQYF	TGTGCCAGCAGCTTACAAACGGGGGCAGATACGCAGTATTTT
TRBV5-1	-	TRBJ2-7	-	CASSWTGDSYEQYF	TGCGCCAGCAGCTGGACGGGGGACTCCTACGAGCAGTACTTC
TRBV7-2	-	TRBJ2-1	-	CASSPGVSYNEQFF	TGTGCCAGCAGCCCGGGAGTCTCCTACAATGAGCAGTTCTTC
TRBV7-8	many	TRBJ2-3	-	CASSRLGRMDTQYF	TGTGCCAGCAGCCGACTAGGTCGGATGGATACGCAGTATTTT
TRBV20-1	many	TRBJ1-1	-	CSADKRARNTEAFF	TGCAGTGCCGATAAAAGGGCGAGGAACACTGAAGCTTTCTTT
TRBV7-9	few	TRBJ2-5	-	CASSLSRSGGTQYF	TGTGCCAGCAGCTTGTCGAGAAGCGGAGGGACCCAGTACTTC
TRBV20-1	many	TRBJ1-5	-	CSASSDPTNQPQHF	TGCAGTGCTAGCAGTGATCCAACAAATCAGCCCCAGCATTTT
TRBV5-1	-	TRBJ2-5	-	CASSLGWDVKETQYF	TGCGCCAGCAGCTTGGGTTGGGACGTAAAAGAGACCCAGTACTTC
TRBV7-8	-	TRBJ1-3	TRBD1	CASSLTGGAGNTIYF	TGTGCCAGCAGCTTAACAGGGGGCGCAGGAAACACCATATATTTT
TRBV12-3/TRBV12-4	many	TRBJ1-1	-	CASSTDNRGTEAFF	TGTGCCAGCAGTACTGACAATAGAGGCACTGAAGCTTTCTTT
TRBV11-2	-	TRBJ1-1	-	CASSLLTGGSTEAFF	TGTGCCAGCAGCTTACTGACAGGTGGGAGCACTGAAGCTTTCTTT
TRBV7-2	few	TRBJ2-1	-	CASSPYEGGLVGSYNEQFF	TGTGCCAGCAGCCCTTATGAGGGGGGCCTTGTTGGCTCCTACAATGAGCAGTTCTTC